The clone carrying this T cell receptor (beta chain) has only one observation. Assay used: immunoSEQ multiplex PCR; TCRdb lists only in-frame clones, some missing. The profile shows approximately 82,000 clones, just over 90% of them singletons. This CDR3 spans 14 amino acids. J was trimmed by 6 bases and V by 1 base; bases with no gene match: 4. Germline V CDR1 and CDR2: MDHEN, SYDVKM. This entry belongs to a study of technical replicates of blood from several donors. The TCR was taken from a human donor in good health. The chain couples TRBV28 to TRBJ1-2; 8 bases align to TRBD1. The specimen was T cells isolated from PBMCs. CDR3 coding DNA: TGTGCCAGCAGTTTATTCGACAGGGGACATGGCTACACCTTC. Its protein is CASSLFDRGHGYTF.